Presented here are 30 T cell receptor beta chains from one specimen sequenced in a study of blood T cell repertoires in COVID-19. The repertoire was sequenced with immunoSEQ multiplex PCR; TCRdb's copy has only in-frame clones and lacks some. The table has about 220,000 clones, around four fifths seen once. The sequenced material came from peripheral blood. The receptor source for this set is a woman aged 45-59 years with acute or convalescent COVID-19.

The CDR3 spells CASSLTSTYEQYF. CDR3 in DNA: TGTGCCAGCAGCCTAACGTCTACCTACGAGCAGTACTTC. The chain has TRBV3-1 (or the pseudogene TRBV3-2) and TRBJ2-7; no reliable D call. The CDR3 is 13 amino acids. V was pared by 4 bases and J by 2 bases, with 9 bases between. CDR1 LGHDT and CDR2 YNNKEL come from the germline V gene (reference sequence).

The chain combines TRBV27 with TRBJ2-1, with 8 bases that match TRBD2. The V gene's germline CDR1 is MNHEY and CDR2 SMNVEV (reference sequence). The CDR3 runs 13 residues. Losses at the gene ends were 7 bases for V and 7 bases for J; bases not matched to a gene: 6. The CDR3 region is CASNLSGGNEQFF. CDR3 bases: TGTGCCAGCAATCTTTCGGGAGGGAATGAGCAGTTCTTC.

The chain couples TRBV10-3 to TRBJ2-7; TRBD1 aligns across 8 bases. Germline CDR1 ENHRY, CDR2 SYGVKD. The CDR3 is made up of 13 amino acids. V shed 6 bases, J shed 5 bases, and the junction held 6 bases outside the gene matches. CDR3 region: CAIRDRAIDEQYF. The CDR3 region has the DNA TGTGCCATCAGGGACAGGGCAATCGACGAGCAGTACTTC.

This clone has just one count. This chain joins TRBV18 and TRBJ1-2; 7 nucleotides align to TRBD1. CDR3 length: 13 residues. Germline V lookup: CDR1 KGHSH, CDR2 LQKENI. V was pared by 2 bases and J by 8 bases, with 5 bases of the junction left unmatched. As DNA, the CDR3 is TGTGCCAGCTCACCAAGACAGGGCGGGGGCTACACCTTC. Its translation is CASSPRQGGGYTF.

This chain links TRBV2 with TRBJ1-4; D is uncertain. The germline V gene has CDR1 SNHLY and CDR2 FYNNEI. Between the trimmed V and J ends, which lost 3 bases and 1 base, there was a span of 9 bases. The CDR3 covers 15 residues. CDR3 sequence reads: CASSDLRRTNEKLFF. The CDR3 nucleotides read TGTGCCAGCAGTGACCTGCGGCGAACTAATGAAAAACTGTTTTTT. Looking up the rest from reference TRBV2 and TRBJ1-4 gives the full variable domain: EPEVTQTPSHQVTQMGQEVILRCVPISNHLYFYWYRQILGQKVEFLVSFYNNEISEKSEIFDDQFSVERPDGSNFTLKIRSTKLEDSAMYFCASSDLRRTNEKLFFGSGTQLSVL.

J is TRBJ2-1 and V is TRBV4-1; possibly TRBD1 for D (6 bases). Looked up from germline, CDR1 is MGHRA and CDR2 is YSYEKL. The CDR3 is 16 amino acids. V was trimmed by 1 base and J by 5 bases, leaving 15 bases between them. The CDR3 loop is CASSQGGTIRNNEQFF. CDR3 in DNA: TGCGCCAGCAGCCAAGGGGGGACAATACGAAACAATGAGCAGTTCTTC.

V and J are TRBV5-8 and TRBJ1-1; tentatively, D is TRBD1 (6 bases). Trimming pared 5 bases from V and 4 bases from J, leaving 15 bases between. Per germline, CDR1 SGHTS and CDR2 YDEGEE. CDR3 length: 14 residues. This CDR3 is CASRFTGLGTEAFF. The CDR3, as DNA: TGTGCCAGCAGGTTTACAGGGTTGGGCACTGAAGCTTTCTTT. The full variable domain, its missing parts supplied by reference TRBV5-8 and TRBJ1-1, is EAGVTQSPTHLIKTRGQQATLRCSPISGHTSVYWYQQALGLGLQFLLWYDEGEERNRGNFPPRFSGRQFPNYSSELNVNALELEDSALYLCASRFTGLGTEAFFGQGTRLTVV.

This clone occurred a few times. The rearrangement joins TRBV28 to TRBJ2-1; 7 positions agree with TRBD2. With V trimmed by 7 bases and J by 8 bases, 20 bases remained unmatched. The CDR3 contains 17 residues. Germline CDR1 MDHEN, CDR2 SYDVKM. The CDR3 here is CASTQEGGVTLRDEQFF. The CDR3 DNA reads TGTGCCAGCACCCAAGAGGGAGGGGTCACCCTTCGGGATGAGCAGTTCTTC. The entire variable domain, with the rest obtained from reference TRBV28 and TRBJ2-1, is as follows: DVKVTQSSRYLVKRTGEKVFLECVQDMDHENMFWYRQDPGLGLRLIYFSYDVKMKEKGDIPEGYSVSREKKERFSLILESASTNQTSMYLCASTQEGGVTLRDEQFFGPGTRLTVL.

V usage is TRBV7-2 and J usage is TRBJ1-1; TRBD1 agrees at 8 bases. Germline trimming cut 4 bases from V and 0 bases from J; bases unmatched to any gene: 1. This CDR3 comprises 14 residues. Germline V gene sequence: CDR1 SGHTA, CDR2 FQGNSA. Written as DNA, the CDR3 is TGTGCCAGCAGCTCGGACAGGGTGAACACTGAAGCTTTCTTT. Translation gives CASSSDRVNTEAFF.

The chain is built from TRBV14 and TRBJ2-7, with TRBD1 as a possible D gene (6 bases). V dropped 5 bases and J dropped 1 base, with 15 bases sitting between them. The CDR3 sequence is 15 residues long. Germline-derived CDR1 and CDR2 are SGHDN and FVKESK. The CDR3 protein is CASSKGTPISYEQYF. CDR3 DNA: TGTGCCAGCAGCAAGGGGACACCTATTTCCTACGAGCAGTACTTC.

V is TRBV19 and J is TRBJ1-2; D is unresolved. V was pared by 6 bases and J by 0 bases, with 17 bases between. The germline gives CDR1 LNHDA, CDR2 SQIVND (reference sequence). CDR3 length: 16 amino acids. For the CDR3, the DNA is TGTGCCAGTAGATCATTAAGGGAGTTAGCTAACTATGGCTACACCTTC. Translation: CASRSLRELANYGYTF. The entire variable domain, with the rest obtained from reference TRBV19 and TRBJ1-2, is as follows: DGGITQSPKYLFRKEGQNVTLSCEQNLNHDAMYWYRQDPGQGLRLIYYSQIVNDFQKGDIAEGYSVSREKKESFPLTVTSAQKNPTAFYLCASRSLRELANYGYTFGSGTRLTVV.

The chain joins TRBV2 to TRBJ1-1; unclear D gene. This CDR3 is 14 amino acids long. Trimming pared 2 bases from V and 5 bases from J, leaving 12 bases between. The germline V gene has CDR1 SNHLY and CDR2 FYNNEI. This CDR3 reads CASSEHVEATEAFF. The CDR3 DNA sequence: TGTGCCAGCAGTGAACATGTGGAGGCTACTGAAGCTTTCTTT. Using reference TRBV2 and TRBJ1-1 for the parts outside the CDR3, the full variable domain is EPEVTQTPSHQVTQMGQEVILRCVPISNHLYFYWYRQILGQKVEFLVSFYNNEISEKSEIFDDQFSVERPDGSNFTLKIRSTKLEDSAMYFCASSEHVEATEAFFGQGTRLTVV.

This clone was picked up a small number of times. One end of the junction does not line up with germline, which may come from a read error. The chain couples TRBV7-7 to TRBJ2-3; 10 bases are a match to TRBD2. CDR1 and CDR2 (germline): SSHAT, FNYEAQ (reference sequence). CDR3 length: 18 amino acids. For the CDR3, the DNA is TGTGCTAGCAGCCTAGTTAGCGGGACTAGCGAAGACACAGATACGCAGTATTTT. It translates to CASSLVSGTSEDTDTQYF. The whole variable domain, remainder taken from reference TRBV7-7 and TRBJ2-3, is GAGVSQSPRYKVTKRGQDVTLRCDPISSHATLYWYQQALGQGPEFLTYFNYEAQPDKSGLPSDRFSAERPEGSISTLTIQRTEQRDSAMYRCASSLVSGTSEDTDTQYFGPGTRLTVL.

The chain links TRBV7-7 to TRBJ2-3, with D possibly being TRBD2 (6 bases). CDR1 SSHAT and CDR2 FNYEAQ come from the germline V gene (reference sequence). This CDR3 has 15 amino acids. The CDR3 DNA is TGTGCTAGCGCCTCCGGAAGCGGGCTGACAGATACGCAGTATTTT. It yields the protein CASASGSGLTDTQYF.

CDR3 region: CAWSVQLGRVSGNTIYF. Written as DNA, the CDR3 is TGTGCCTGGAGTGTACAATTGGGCAGGGTGTCTGGAAACACCATATATTTT. The chain recombines TRBV30 with TRBJ1-3, with D possibly being TRBD1 (5 bases). CDR3 size: 17 residues. V gave up 0 bases and J gave up 1 base, with 16 bases separating them. Germline CDR1 reads GTSNPN; CDR2 reads SVGIG (reference sequence).

This clone was detected only once. This chain links TRBV5-1 with TRBJ2-3; the D gene is possibly TRBD2 (5 bases). Germline CDR1 is SGHRS and CDR2 is YFSETQ. The CDR3 length is 13 residues. V was clipped by 4 bases and J by 3 bases, with 9 bases between them. The CDR3 spells CASSRTRTDTQYF. The CDR3 DNA reads as TGCGCCAGCAGCCGCACTAGAACAGATACGCAGTATTTT. The full variable domain, with the rest looked up from reference TRBV5-1 and TRBJ2-3, is KAGVTQTPRYLIKTRGQQVTLSCSPISGHRSVSWYQQTPGQGLQFLFEYFSETQRNKGNFPGRFSGRQFSNSRSEMNVSTLELGDSALYLCASSRTRTDTQYFGPGTRLTVL.

In this sample, this clone turned up once. This chain links TRBV28 with TRBJ2-5, with 12 bases matching TRBD2. Germline V CDR1 and CDR2: MDHEN, SYDVKM. V trimming: 5 bases; J trimming: 2 bases; junction bases outside the gene matches: 12. The CDR3 sequence is 18 residues long. CDR3 DNA sequence: TGTGCCAGCAGTCTTACTAGCGGGAGGACGGGGGTTCAAGAGACCCAGTACTTC. Translating it yields CASSLTSGRTGVQETQYF.

The J gene is TRBJ2-3, the V gene TRBV18; 10 bases align to TRBD1. Trimming removed 3 bases from V and 9 bases from J; junction bases left unmatched: 3. The CDR3 contains 13 residues. Germline V CDR1 and CDR2: KGHSH, LQKENI. The CDR3: CASSPGTGETQYF. CDR3 nucleotides: TGTGCCAGCTCACCTGGGACAGGGGAGACGCAGTATTTT.

This rearrangement joins TRBV9 to TRBJ2-7, with a tentative D call TRBD1 (5 bases). The length of the CDR3 is 13 residues. Trimming stripped 0 bases from V and 5 bases from J, with 9 bases between. The germline CDR1 and CDR2 sequences are SGDLS and YYNGEE. The CDR3 DNA reads as TGTGCCAGCAGCGTAGGAAGGGGTAACGAGCAGTACTTC. Translating it yields CASSVGRGNEQYF.

The rearrangement uses TRBV9 and TRBJ1-3, with D uncertain. Trimming left V 0 bases short and J 0 bases short, with 4 bases between. CDR3 length: 14 amino acids. CDR1 is SGDLS, CDR2 YYNGEE, per germline. CDR3 in DNA: TGTGCCAGCAGCGTAGTCAGCTCTGGAAACACCATATATTTT. As protein: CASSVVSSGNTIYF.

This clone was detected only a few times. The rearrangement uses TRBV5-1 and TRBJ1-1; 7 positions match TRBD1. This CDR3 has 15 amino acids. The germline gives CDR1 SGHRS, CDR2 YFSETQ. Trimming took 4 bases from V and 4 from J; bases not matched to a gene: 10. The CDR3 protein is CASSLVTGRTTEAFF. CDR3 DNA: TGCGCCAGCAGCCTAGTGACAGGGAGGACCACTGAAGCTTTCTTT.

J is TRBJ2-4 and V is TRBV28; TRBD1 matches 9 bases. Trimming removed 5 bases from V and 8 bases from J; junction bases left unmatched: 4. CDR3 length: 13 amino acids. Germline CDR1 is MDHEN and CDR2 is SYDVKM. CDR3: CASSRGDRDIQYF. The CDR3 DNA reads TGTGCCAGCAGTCGCGGGGACAGGGACATTCAGTACTTC.

This rearrangement joins TRBV3-1 (or the pseudogene TRBV3-2) to TRBJ2-1; 7 bases line up with TRBD2. With V trimmed by 4 bases and J by 8 bases, 5 bases remained unmatched. Germline CDR1 and CDR2: LGHDT and YNNKEL (reference sequence). The CDR3 consists of 13 residues. The CDR3 is CASSLSGIDEQFF. The CDR3 DNA reads as TGTGCCAGCAGCCTCAGCGGGATCGATGAGCAGTTCTTC.

The chain joins TRBV11-1 to TRBJ2-1; TRBD2 aligns across 11 bases. The CDR3 sequence is 15 residues long. The junction had 6 bases not matched to a gene; V was cut back by 1 base and J by 10 bases. Germline CDR1 reads SGHAT; CDR2 reads FQDESV (reference sequence). The CDR3, as DNA: TGTGCCAGCAGCTTAGATAGCGGGAGGGCCGGGGAGCAGTTCTTC. Protein: CASSLDSGRAGEQFF.

DNA of the CDR3: TGTGCCAGTAAAAAACAGGGAGTGGTTCGGGAGACCCAGTACTTC. As protein: CASKKQGVVRETQYF. V gene TRBV19 combines with J gene TRBJ2-5; D perhaps matches TRBD1 (6 bases). Germline loops: CDR1 LNHDA, CDR2 SQIVND (reference sequence). Trimming left V 7 bases short and J 5 bases short, with 20 bases between. This CDR3 has 15 amino acids.

The chain recombines TRBV27 with TRBJ2-1; D remains ambiguous. Germline V CDR1 and CDR2: MNHEY, SMNVEV (reference sequence). Between the trimmed V and J ends, which lost 5 bases and 6 bases, there was a span of 14 bases. The CDR3 extends over 14 amino acids. CDR3 in amino acids: CASSPRPSANEQFF. Here the CDR3 DNA reads TGTGCCAGCAGTCCTAGGCCCTCCGCCAATGAGCAGTTCTTC.

This rearrangement joins TRBV30 to TRBJ2-2; D is unresolved. There are 13 residues in the CDR3. Between the trimmed V and J ends, which lost 0 bases and 6 bases, there was a span of 8 bases. Germline CDR1 is GTSNPN and CDR2 is SVGIG (reference sequence). CDR3 region: CAWSVAAAGELFF. The CDR3, as DNA: TGTGCCTGGAGTGTAGCTGCGGCCGGGGAGCTGTTTTTT.

This clone was seen only a few times. The chain links TRBV11-2 to TRBJ2-2, with TRBD2 as a possible D gene (5 bases). The CDR3 has 15 amino acids. Germline CDR1 is SGHAT and CDR2 is FQNNGV. Trimming shortened V by 0 bases and J by 0 bases, and 5 bases separated the two germline ends. This chain's CDR3 is CASSLEGANTGELFF. Written as DNA, the CDR3 is TGTGCCAGCAGCTTAGAGGGAGCGAACACCGGGGAGCTGTTTTTT.

The CDR3 loop reads CASSQLGGSTVEQYF. DNA of the CDR3: TGTGCCAGCAGTCAATTGGGGGGGTCCACTGTGGAGCAGTACTTC. V is TRBV11-2 and J is TRBJ2-7; TRBD2 agrees at 7 bases. Looked up from germline, CDR1 is SGHAT and CDR2 is FQNNGV. The ends lost 6 bases at V and 7 bases at J; junction bases unmatched: 15. This CDR3 spans 15 amino acids.

V gene TRBV6-1 combines with J gene TRBJ1-1, with TRBD1 matching 10 bases. Germline assignment: CDR1 MNHNS and CDR2 SASEGT. The J segment lost 3 bases and the V segment lost 4 bases, leaving 8 bases of the junction unmatched. The CDR3 length is 16 residues. CDR3 sequence reads: CASSVRTGGLYTEAFF. The DNA of the CDR3 is TGTGCCAGCAGTGTACGGACAGGGGGATTATACACTGAAGCTTTCTTT.